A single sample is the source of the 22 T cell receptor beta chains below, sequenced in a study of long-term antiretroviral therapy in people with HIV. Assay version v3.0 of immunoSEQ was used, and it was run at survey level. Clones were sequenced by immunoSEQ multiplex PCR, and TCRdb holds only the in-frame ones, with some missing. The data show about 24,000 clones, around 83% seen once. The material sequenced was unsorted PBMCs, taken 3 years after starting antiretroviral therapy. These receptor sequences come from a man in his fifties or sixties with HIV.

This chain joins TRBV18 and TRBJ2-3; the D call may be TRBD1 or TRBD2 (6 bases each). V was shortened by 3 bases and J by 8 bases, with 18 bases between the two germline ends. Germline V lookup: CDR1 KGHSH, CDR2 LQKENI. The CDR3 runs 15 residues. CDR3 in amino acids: CASSPLGGPSGTQYF. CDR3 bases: TGTGCCAGCTCACCCCTCGGGGGCCCCAGTGGTACGCAGTATTTT.

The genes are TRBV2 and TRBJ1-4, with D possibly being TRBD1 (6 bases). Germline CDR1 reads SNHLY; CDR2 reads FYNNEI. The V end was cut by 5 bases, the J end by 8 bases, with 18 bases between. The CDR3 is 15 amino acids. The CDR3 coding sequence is TGTGCCAGCAGTTTCACAGGGCTGAAGGGCGAAAAACTGTTTTTT. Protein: CASSFTGLKGEKLFF.

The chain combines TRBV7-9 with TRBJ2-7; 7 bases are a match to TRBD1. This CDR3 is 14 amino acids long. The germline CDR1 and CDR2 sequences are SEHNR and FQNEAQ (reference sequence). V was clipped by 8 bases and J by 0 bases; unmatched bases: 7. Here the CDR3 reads CASSFRGRSYEQYF. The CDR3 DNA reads TGTGCCAGCTCATTTAGGGGGCGCTCCTACGAGCAGTACTTC. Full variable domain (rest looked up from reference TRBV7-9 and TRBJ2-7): DTGVSQNPRHKITKRGQNVTFRCDPISEHNRLYWYRQTLGQGPEFLTYFQNEAQLEKSRLLSDRFSAERPKGSFSTLEIQRTEQGDSAMYLCASSFRGRSYEQYFGPGTRLTVT.

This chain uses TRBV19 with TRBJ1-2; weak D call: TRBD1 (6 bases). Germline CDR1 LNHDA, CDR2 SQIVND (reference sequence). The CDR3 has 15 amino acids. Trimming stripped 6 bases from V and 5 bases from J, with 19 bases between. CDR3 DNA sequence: TGTGCCAGTAGGCGGAATTCAGGGGCCCTTTATGGCTACACCTTC. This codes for CASRRNSGALYGYTF.

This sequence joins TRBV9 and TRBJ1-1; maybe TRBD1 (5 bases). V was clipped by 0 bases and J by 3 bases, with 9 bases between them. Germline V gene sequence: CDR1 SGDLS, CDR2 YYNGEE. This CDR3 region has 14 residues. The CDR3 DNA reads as TGTGCCAGCAGCGTAGTTGGGGGAGACACTGAAGCTTTCTTT. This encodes CASSVVGGDTEAFF.

The CDR3 coding sequence is TGCGCCAGCAGCTTGGGAAAAACGAATTCACCCCTCCACTTT. This translates into CASSLGKTNSPLHF. The rearrangement links TRBV5-1 to TRBJ1-6; D uncertain. Germline V gene lookup returns CDR1 SGHRS and CDR2 YFSETQ. The CDR3 has 14 amino acids. V was clipped by 0 bases and J by 7 bases, with 8 bases between them. Variable domain in full (rest from reference TRBV5-1 and TRBJ1-6): KAGVTQTPRYLIKTRGQQVTLSCSPISGHRSVSWYQQTPGQGLQFLFEYFSETQRNKGNFPGRFSGRQFSNSRSEMNVSTLELGDSALYLCASSLGKTNSPLHFGNGTRLTVT.

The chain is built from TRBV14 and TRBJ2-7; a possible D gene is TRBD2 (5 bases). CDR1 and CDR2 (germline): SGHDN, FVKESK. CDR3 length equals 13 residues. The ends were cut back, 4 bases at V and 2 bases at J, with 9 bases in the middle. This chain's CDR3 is CASSPPGTYEQYF. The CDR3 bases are TGTGCCAGCAGCCCCCCGGGGACCTACGAGCAGTACTTC. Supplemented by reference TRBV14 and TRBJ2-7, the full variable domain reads EAGVTQFPSHSVIEKGQTVTLRCDPISGHDNLYWYRRVMGKEIKFLLHFVKESKQDESGMPNNRFLAERTGGTYSTLKVQPAELEDSGVYFCASSPPGTYEQYFGPGTRLTVT.

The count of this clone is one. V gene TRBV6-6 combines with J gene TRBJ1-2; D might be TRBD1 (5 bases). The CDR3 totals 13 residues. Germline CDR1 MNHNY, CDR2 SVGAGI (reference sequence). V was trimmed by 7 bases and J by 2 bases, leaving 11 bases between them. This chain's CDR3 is CASTLGENYGYTF. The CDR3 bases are TGTGCCAGCACCCTGGGGGAGAACTATGGCTACACCTTC.

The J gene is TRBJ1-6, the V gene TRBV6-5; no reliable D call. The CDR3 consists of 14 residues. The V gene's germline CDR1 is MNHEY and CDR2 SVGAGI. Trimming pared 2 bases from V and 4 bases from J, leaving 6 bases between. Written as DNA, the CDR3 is TGTGCCAGCAGTTACAGAAATTATAATTCACCCCTCCACTTT. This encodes CASSYRNYNSPLHF.

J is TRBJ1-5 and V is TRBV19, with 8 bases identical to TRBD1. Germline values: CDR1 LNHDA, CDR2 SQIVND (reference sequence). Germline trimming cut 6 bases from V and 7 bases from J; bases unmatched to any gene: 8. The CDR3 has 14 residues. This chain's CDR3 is CASRAGGAGQPQHF. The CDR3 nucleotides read TGTGCCAGTAGGGCAGGGGGCGCAGGGCAGCCCCAGCATTTT.

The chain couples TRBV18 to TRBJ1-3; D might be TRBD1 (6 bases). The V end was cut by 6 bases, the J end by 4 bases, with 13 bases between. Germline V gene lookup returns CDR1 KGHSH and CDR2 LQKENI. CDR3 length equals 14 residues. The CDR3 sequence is CASSQGLTGNTIYF. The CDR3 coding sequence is TGTGCCAGCTCTCAGGGGTTAACCGGAAACACCATATATTTT. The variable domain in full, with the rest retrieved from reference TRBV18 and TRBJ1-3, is NAGVMQNPRHLVRRRGQEARLRCSPMKGHSHVYWYRQLPEEGLKFMVYLQKENIIDESGMPKERFSAEFPKEGPSILRIQQVVRGDSAAYFCASSQGLTGNTIYFGEGSWLTVV.

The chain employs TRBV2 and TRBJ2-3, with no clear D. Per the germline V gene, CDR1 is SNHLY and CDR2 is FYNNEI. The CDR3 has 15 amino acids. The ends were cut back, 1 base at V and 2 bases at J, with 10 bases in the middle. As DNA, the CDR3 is TGTGCCAGCAGTGAAGGGGCCCGCCACACAGATACGCAGTATTTT. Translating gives CASSEGARHTDTQYF.

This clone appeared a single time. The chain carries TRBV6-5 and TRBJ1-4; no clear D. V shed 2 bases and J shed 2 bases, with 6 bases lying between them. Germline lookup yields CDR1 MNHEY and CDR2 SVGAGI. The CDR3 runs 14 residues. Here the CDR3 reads CASSYMGTNEKLFF. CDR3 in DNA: TGTGCCAGCAGTTACATGGGGACTAATGAAAAACTGTTTTTT.

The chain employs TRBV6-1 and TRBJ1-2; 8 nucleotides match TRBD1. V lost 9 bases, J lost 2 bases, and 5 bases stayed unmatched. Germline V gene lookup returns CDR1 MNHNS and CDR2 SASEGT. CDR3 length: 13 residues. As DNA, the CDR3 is TGTGCCAGTGTAAGACAGGGGAACTATGGCTACACCTTC. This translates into CASVRQGNYGYTF.

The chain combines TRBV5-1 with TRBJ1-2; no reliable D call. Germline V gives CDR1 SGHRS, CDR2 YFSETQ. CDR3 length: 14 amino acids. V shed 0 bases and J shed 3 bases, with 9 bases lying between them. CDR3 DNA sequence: TGCGCCAGCAGCTTGGCGTCCAGATACTATGGCTACACCTTC. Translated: CASSLASRYYGYTF.

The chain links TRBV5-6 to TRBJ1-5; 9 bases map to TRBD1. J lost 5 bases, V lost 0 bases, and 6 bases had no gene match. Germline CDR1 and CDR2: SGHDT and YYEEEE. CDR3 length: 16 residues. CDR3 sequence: CASSLAGTGIDQPQHF. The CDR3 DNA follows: TGTGCCAGCAGCTTGGCCGGGACAGGGATAGATCAGCCCCAGCATTTT.

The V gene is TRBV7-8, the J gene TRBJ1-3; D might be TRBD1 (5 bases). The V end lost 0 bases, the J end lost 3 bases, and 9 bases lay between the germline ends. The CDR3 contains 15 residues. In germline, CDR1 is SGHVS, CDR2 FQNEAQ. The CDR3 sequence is CASSLAPRDGNTIYF. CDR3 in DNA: TGTGCCAGCAGCTTAGCCCCCAGGGATGGAAACACCATATATTTT. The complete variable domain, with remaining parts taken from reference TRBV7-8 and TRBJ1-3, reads GAGVSQSPRYKVAKRGQDVALRCDPISGHVSLFWYQQALGQGPEFLTYFQNEAQLDKSGLPSDRFFAERPEGSVSTLKIQRTQQEDSAVYLCASSLAPRDGNTIYFGEGSWLTVV.

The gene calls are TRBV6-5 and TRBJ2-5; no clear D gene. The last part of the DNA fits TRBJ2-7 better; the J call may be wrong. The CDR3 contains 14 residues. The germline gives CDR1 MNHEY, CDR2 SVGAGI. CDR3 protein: CASSYSDGSYEQYF. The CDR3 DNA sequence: TGTGCCAGCAGTTACTCGGACGGTTCCTACGAGCAGTACTTC.

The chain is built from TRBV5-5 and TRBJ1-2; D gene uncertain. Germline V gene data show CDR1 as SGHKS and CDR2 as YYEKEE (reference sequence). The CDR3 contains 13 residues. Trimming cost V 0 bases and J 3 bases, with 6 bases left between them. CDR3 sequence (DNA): TGTGCCAGCAGCTTGGCAGGCGACTATGGCTACACCTTC. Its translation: CASSLAGDYGYTF. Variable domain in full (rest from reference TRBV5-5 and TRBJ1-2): DAGVTQSPTHLIKTRGQQVTLRCSPISGHKSVSWYQQVLGQGPQFIFQYYEKEERGRGNFPDRFSARQFPNYSSELNVNALLLGDSALYLCASSLAGDYGYTFGSGTRLTVV.

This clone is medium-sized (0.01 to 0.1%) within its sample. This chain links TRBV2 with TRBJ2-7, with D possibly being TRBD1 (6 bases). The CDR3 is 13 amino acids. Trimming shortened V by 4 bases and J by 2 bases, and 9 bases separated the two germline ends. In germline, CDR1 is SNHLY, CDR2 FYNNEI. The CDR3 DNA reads TGTGCCAGCAGTGGGACAGACACCTACGAGCAGTACTTC. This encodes CASSGTDTYEQYF. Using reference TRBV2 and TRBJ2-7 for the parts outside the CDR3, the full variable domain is EPEVTQTPSHQVTQMGQEVILRCVPISNHLYFYWYRQILGQKVEFLVSFYNNEISEKSEIFDDQFSVERPDGSNFTLKIRSTKLEDSAMYFCASSGTDTYEQYFGPGTRLTVT.

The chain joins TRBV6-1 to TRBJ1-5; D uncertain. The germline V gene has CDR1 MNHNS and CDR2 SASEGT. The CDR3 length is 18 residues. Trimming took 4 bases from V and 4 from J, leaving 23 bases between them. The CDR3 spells CASSARRGVGKLNQPQHF. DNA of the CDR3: TGTGCCAGCAGTGCGAGACGAGGAGTCGGGAAGCTAAATCAGCCCCAGCATTTT.

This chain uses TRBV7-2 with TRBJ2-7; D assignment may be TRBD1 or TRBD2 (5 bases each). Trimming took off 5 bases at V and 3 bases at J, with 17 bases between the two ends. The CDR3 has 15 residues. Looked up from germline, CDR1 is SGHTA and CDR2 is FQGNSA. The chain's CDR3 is CASSMGPRGDYEQYF. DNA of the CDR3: TGTGCCAGCAGCATGGGACCCCGAGGTGACTACGAGCAGTACTTC.